A selection of T cell receptor beta chains follows, all from one sample in a study of T cells in tumors after PD-1 blockade. The data were produced by immunoSEQ multiplex PCR, yet TCRdb's version contains in-frame clones alone and is incomplete. The sample has roughly 14,000 clones; about 84% are singletons. The sample was PBMCs, taken after anti-PD-1 treatment. The receptors here all came from a human donor with basal cell carcinoma. Both conserved end residues are part of each CDR3. D genes are given only for firm matches. Clone sizes are given selectively: once, few, many, or a class where the clone is expanded.

CAWRDSPAGTEAFF,TGTGCCTGGAGGGACTCCCCTGCGGGGACTGAAGCTTTCTTT,.,.,TRBJ1-1,TRBV30
CASKGDPSYEQYF,TGCGCCAGCAAGGGGGACCCTTCCTACGAGCAGTACTTC,.,.,TRBJ2-7,TRBV10-1
CATSTGDGSQETQYF,TGTGCCACCAGCACCGGCGACGGAAGCCAAGAGACCCAGTACTTC,.,.,TRBJ2-5,TRBV15
CASRLNVGEKLFF,TGTGCCAGCAGATTGAATGTCGGTGAAAAACTGTTTTTT,.,.,TRBJ1-4,TRBV12-3/TRBV12-4
CASSPGPRQETQYF,TGTGCCAGCAGCCCCGGACCGCGCCAAGAGACCCAGTACTTC,.,.,TRBJ2-5,TRBV7-3
CASSLAVGGTYGYTF,TGTGCCAGCAGCCTTGCGGTGGGGGGCACCTATGGCTACACCTTC,.,.,TRBJ1-2,TRBV5-8
CASSPGGEWNEKLFF,TGTGCCAGCAGCCCGGGGGGGGAGTGGAATGAAAAACTGTTTTTT,.,.,TRBJ1-4,TRBV3-1/TRBV3-2
CSVGAGVAYEQYF,TGCAGCGTTGGAGCAGGGGTTGCCTACGAGCAGTACTTC,.,few,TRBJ2-7,TRBV29-1
CASTRGYALQETQYF,TGTGCCAGCACCAGGGGGTATGCCCTTCAAGAGACCCAGTACTTC,TRBD1,.,TRBJ2-5,TRBV5-5
CASSSGQTQYF,TGTGCCAGCAGTTCAGGGCAGACCCAGTACTTC,.,.,TRBJ2-5,TRBV6-2/TRBV6-3
CASSLSQGWGYEQYF,TGTGCCAGCAGTTTAAGCCAGGGCTGGGGGTACGAGCAGTACTTC,.,.,TRBJ2-7,TRBV28
CASSFLVNEQFF,TGTGCCAGCAGCTTCCTAGTCAATGAGCAGTTCTTC,.,.,TRBJ2-1,TRBV5-4
CASSFSGLYNEQFF,TGTGCCAGCAGTTTCTCCGGGCTCTACAATGAGCAGTTCTTC,.,once,TRBJ2-1,TRBV27
CASSFSGVGYTF,TGTGCCAGCAGTTTTTCGGGGGTCGGCTACACCTTC,.,.,TRBJ1-2,TRBV12-3/TRBV12-4
CASSITGGKAFF,TGTGCCAGTAGTATTACAGGGGGCAAAGCTTTCTTT,TRBD1,.,TRBJ1-1,TRBV19
CASSQVADYNEQFF,TGCGCCAGCAGCCAAGTGGCAGACTACAATGAGCAGTTCTTC,.,.,TRBJ2-1,TRBV4-1
CASSLDRGRRTEAFF,TGTGCCAGCAGCTTGGACAGGGGGCGAAGGACTGAAGCTTTCTTT,TRBD1,.,TRBJ1-1,TRBV5-5
CASTLGPGTEAFF,TGTGCCAGCACCCTAGGACCTGGCACTGAAGCTTTCTTT,.,few,TRBJ1-1,TRBV12-3/TRBV12-4
CASSTADRGGNEAFF,TGTGCCAGTAGTACCGCGGACAGGGGTGGCAATGAAGCTTTCTTT,TRBD1,.,TRBJ1-1,TRBV19
CASSFGPTSYEQYF,TGTGCCAGCAGCTTTGGTCCGACCTCCTACGAGCAGTACTTC,.,.,TRBJ2-7,TRBV7-2
CASSLPRTGSSRYNSPLHF,TGTGCCAGCAGCCTCCCCCGGACAGGGAGTTCGAGATACAATTCACCCCTCCACTTT,TRBD1,.,TRBJ1-6,TRBV5-4
CASSRDPGSNTYNEQFF,TGTGCCAGCAGCCGAGACCCTGGCAGTAATACTTACAATGAGCAGTTCTTC,.,.,TRBJ2-1,TRBV3-1/TRBV3-2
CASSLGQGEQFF,TGTGCCAGCAGCCTTGGACAGGGCGAGCAGTTCTTC,TRBD1,.,TRBJ2-1,TRBV5-6
CASSSSTDTQYF,TGCGCCAGCAGTTCTAGCACAGATACGCAGTATTTT,.,.,TRBJ2-3,TRBV5-1
CASSLDRGWGGTDTQYF,TGTGCCAGCAGCTTGGACAGGGGGTGGGGGGGCACAGATACGCAGTATTTT,TRBD1,.,TRBJ2-3,TRBV5-4
CASSPHTNTEAFF,TGTGCCAGCAGCCCCCACACGAACACTGAAGCTTTCTTT,.,.,TRBJ1-1,TRBV3-1/TRBV3-2
CASSLNTGELFF,TGTGCCAGCAGTCTGAACACCGGGGAGCTGTTTTTT,.,.,TRBJ2-2,TRBV2
CSVVGSGFIYTF,TGCAGCGTTGTTGGCAGTGGGTTTATCTACACCTTC,.,.,TRBJ1-2,TRBV29-1
CASSSGSGVEEKLFF,TGTGCCAGCAGTTCTGGGTCGGGGGTTGAGGAAAAACTGTTTTTT,.,.,TRBJ1-4,TRBV28
CATSREGTANSPLHF,TGTGCCACCAGCAGAGAGGGGACGGCTAATTCACCCCTCCACTTT,.,.,TRBJ1-6,TRBV15
CASSWGDRGSGQPQHF,TGCGCCAGCAGCTGGGGGGACAGGGGGTCTGGTCAGCCCCAGCATTTT,TRBD1,.,TRBJ1-5,TRBV5-1
CASSWTGGLNTEAFF,TGTGCCAGTTCTTGGACAGGGGGCTTGAACACTGAAGCTTTCTTT,TRBD1,.,TRBJ1-1,TRBV10-3
CASSLGGQRPNTGELFF,TGCGCCAGCAGCTTGGGGGGACAGAGACCGAACACCGGGGAGCTGTTTTTT,TRBD1,.,TRBJ2-2,TRBV5-1
CASSQAGTGVQPQHF,TGTGCCAGCAGCCAAGCAGGGACAGGGGTCCAGCCCCAGCATTTT,TRBD1,.,TRBJ1-5,TRBV4-2
CASSYEDSRYNEQFF,TGTGCCAGCAGTTACGAGGACAGTAGGTACAATGAGCAGTTCTTC,.,.,TRBJ2-1,TRBV6-6
CASSQYSGWNTEAFF,TGTGCCAGCAGCCAATACTCAGGCTGGAACACTGAAGCTTTCTTT,.,.,TRBJ1-1,TRBV14
CASSLGTANYGYTF,TGTGCCAGCAGTTTAGGGACCGCTAACTATGGCTACACCTTC,.,.,TRBJ1-2,TRBV28
CASSGTERETQYF,TGTGCCAGCTCAGGGACCGAGAGGGAGACCCAGTACTTC,.,.,TRBJ2-5,TRBV12-3/TRBV12-4
CASSVEPGELFF,TGTGCCAGCAGTGTGGAGCCCGGGGAGCTGTTTTTT,.,.,TRBJ2-2,TRBV2
CATRRSGANVLTF,TGTGCCACGCGAAGGTCTGGGGCCAACGTCCTGACTTTC,.,.,TRBJ2-6,TRBV19
CASSSGTGGPSGNTIYF,TGCGCCAGCAGTTCCGGGACAGGGGGCCCTTCTGGAAACACCATATATTTT,TRBD1,.,TRBJ1-3,TRBV5-1
CASSRQNTGELFF,TGTGCCAGCTCTAGGCAGAACACCGGGGAGCTGTTTTTT,.,.,TRBJ2-2,TRBV18
CASKKGVGSGELFF,TGTGCCAGCAAAAAGGGGGTCGGGTCCGGGGAGCTGTTTTTT,.,.,TRBJ2-2,TRBV27
CASSGQGHGYTF,TGTGCCAGCAGTGGACAGGGACATGGCTACACCTTC,TRBD1,.,TRBJ1-2,TRBV2